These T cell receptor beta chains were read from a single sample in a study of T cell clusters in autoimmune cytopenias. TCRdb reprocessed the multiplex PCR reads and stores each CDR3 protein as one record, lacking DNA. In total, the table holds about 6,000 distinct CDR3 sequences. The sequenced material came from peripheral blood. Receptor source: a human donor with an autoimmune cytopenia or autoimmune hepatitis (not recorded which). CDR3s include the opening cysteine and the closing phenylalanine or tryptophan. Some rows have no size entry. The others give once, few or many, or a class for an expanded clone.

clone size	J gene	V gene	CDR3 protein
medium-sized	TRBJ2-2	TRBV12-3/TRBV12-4	CASSSSNTGELFF
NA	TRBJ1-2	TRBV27	CASWDRGNYGYTF
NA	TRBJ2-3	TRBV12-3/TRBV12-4	CASSLVSGSTDTQYF
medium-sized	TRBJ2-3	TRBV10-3	CAARSPTDTQYF
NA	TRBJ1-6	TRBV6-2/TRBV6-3	CASSYDSISPLHF
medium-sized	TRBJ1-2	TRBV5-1	CASSLDHYGYTF
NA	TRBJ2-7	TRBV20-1	CSAQNYLGTPYEQYF
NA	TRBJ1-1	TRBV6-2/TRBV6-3	CASTPSGYTEAFF
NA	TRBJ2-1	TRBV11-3	CASSQDRRGIPYNEQFF
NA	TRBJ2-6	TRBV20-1	CSARDSTGFMSGANVLTF
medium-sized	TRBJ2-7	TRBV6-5	CASSRDRGHEQYF
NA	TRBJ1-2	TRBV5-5	CASSLVDVVYGYTF
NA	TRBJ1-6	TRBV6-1	CASNLRSTFESLHF
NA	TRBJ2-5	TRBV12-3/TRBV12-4	CASSFPNGLEETQYF
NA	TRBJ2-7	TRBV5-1	CASSRSASGVGDEQYF
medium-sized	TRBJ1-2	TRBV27	CASSSGQGAYGYTF
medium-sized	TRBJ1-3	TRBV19	CASNPTGSLDTIYF
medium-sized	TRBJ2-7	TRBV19	CASSRDSTTYEQYF
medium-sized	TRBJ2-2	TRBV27	CASSRQGSGELFF
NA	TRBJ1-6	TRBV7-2	CASSLATGVGSPLHF
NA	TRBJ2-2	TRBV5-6	CASSLAGGPATGELFF
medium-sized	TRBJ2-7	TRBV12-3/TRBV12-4	CASSPGTVSSYEQYF
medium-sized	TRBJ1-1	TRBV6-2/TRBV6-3	CASSYSGRMNTEAFF
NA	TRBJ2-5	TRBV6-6	CASSSTPGLAGGGGYQETQYF
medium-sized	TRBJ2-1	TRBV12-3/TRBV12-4	CASSVPGQGGDEQFF
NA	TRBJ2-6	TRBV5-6	CASSLGSFGANVLTF
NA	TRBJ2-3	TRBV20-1	CSARDRGGRSYTQYF
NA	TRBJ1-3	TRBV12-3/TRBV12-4	CASSLVLDSGNTIYF
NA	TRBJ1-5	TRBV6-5	CASSLYRVEPQHF
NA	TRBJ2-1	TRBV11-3	CASSPSPDRSSYNEQFF
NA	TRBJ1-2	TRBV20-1	CSATGWSNYGYTF
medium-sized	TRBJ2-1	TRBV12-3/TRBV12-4	CASSLTEIYNEQFF
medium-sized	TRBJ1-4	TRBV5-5	CASSTQGLANEKLFF
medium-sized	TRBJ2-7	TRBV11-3	CASSLSFEQYF
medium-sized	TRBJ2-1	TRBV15	CATSAAISGINEQFF
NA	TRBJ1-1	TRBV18	CASSQDSNTEAFF
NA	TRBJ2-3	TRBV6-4	CASSDGTSGADTQYF
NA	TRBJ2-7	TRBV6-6	CASREGQAYEQYF
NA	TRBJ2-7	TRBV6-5	CASSGADRTYEQYF
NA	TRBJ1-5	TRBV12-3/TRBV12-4	CASSLRWGENQPQHF